These T cell receptor beta chains were read from a single sample in a study of T cell responses to AZD1222 COVID-19 vaccine. Profiling relied on immunoSEQ multiplex PCR, and the TCRdb table lists in-frame clones only, not all of them. The sample has roughly 150,000 clones; 92% are singletons. This sample comprised peripheral blood, obtained on day 0 of AZD1222 vaccination. These receptors were collected from an adult in good health. The CDR3 runs from the conserved cysteine through the conserved F or W. D genes are given only for firm matches. Expanded clones get a size class; other rows say once, few or many, or leave the size out.

v_call	clone_size	j_call	d_call	cdr3_aa	cdr3_nt
TRBV6-5	-	TRBJ2-2	-	CATRSPNTGELFF	TGTGCTACAAGGAGCCCGAACACCGGGGAGCTGTTTTTT
TRBV19	-	TRBJ1-1	-	CASSTWPKEAFF	TGTGCCAGTAGTACGTGGCCGAAAGAAGCTTTCTTT
TRBV19	once	TRBJ1-2	TRBD1	CASSMKRDSNYGYTF	TGTGCCAGTAGTATGAAGAGGGACAGTAACTATGGCTACACCTTC
TRBV7-9	few	TRBJ1-5	TRBD1	CASSLGTAYQPQHF	TGTGCCAGCAGCTTGGGGACAGCCTATCAGCCCCAGCATTTT
TRBV6-5	-	TRBJ2-7	-	CASSLGGHEQYF	TGTGCCAGCAGCCTGGGGGGCCACGAGCAGTACTTC
TRBV6-2/TRBV6-3	-	TRBJ1-6	TRBD1	CASSYDPPGGPSPLHF	TGTGCCAGCAGTTACGACCCTCCAGGGGGCCCTTCACCCCTCCACTTT
TRBV5-1	-	TRBJ2-2	-	CASSSGTAPGELFF	TGCGCCAGCAGCTCCGGGACTGCCCCCGGGGAGCTGTTTTTT
TRBV28	-	TRBJ2-1	-	CASSLWQENNEQFF	TGTGCCAGCAGTTTATGGCAGGAGAACAATGAGCAGTTCTTC
TRBV20-1	few	TRBJ2-7	-	CSAAGDYEQYF	TGCAGTGCTGCAGGGGACTACGAGCAGTACTTC
TRBV5-5	once	TRBJ2-7	-	CASSLQEPYEQYF	TGTGCCAGCAGCTTACAGGAGCCATACGAGCAGTACTTC
TRBV6-2/TRBV6-3	-	TRBJ2-2	-	CASSYSVGGTDTGELFF	TGTGCCAGCAGTTACTCTGTAGGGGGGACGGACACCGGGGAGCTGTTTTTT
TRBV7-3	-	TRBJ2-3	TRBD2	CASSLWGEGPDTQYF	TGTGCCAGCAGCCTTTGGGGGGAGGGCCCAGATACGCAGTATTTT
TRBV2	-	TRBJ1-5	TRBD1	CASETRQGVQPQHF	TGTGCCAGCGAAACAAGGCAGGGGGTTCAGCCCCAGCATTTT
TRBV18	-	TRBJ2-2	-	CASSPGATGELFF	TGTGCCAGCTCTCCAGGTGCCACCGGGGAGCTGTTTTTT
TRBV7-6	-	TRBJ1-6	-	CASSLAGRANNSPLHF	TGTGCCAGCAGCTTAGCGGGTCGAGCGAATAATTCACCCCTCCACTTT
TRBV7-2	-	TRBJ2-1	-	CASSFGVYNEQFF	TGTGCCAGCAGCTTCGGGGTTTACAATGAGCAGTTCTTC
TRBV14	-	TRBJ2-1	-	CASSQELGGNEQFF	TGTGCCAGCAGCCAAGAACTAGGGGGGAATGAGCAGTTCTTC
TRBV4-1	-	TRBJ2-5	TRBD2	CASSQDRSAGGPWETQYF	TGCGCCAGCAGCCAAGATCGGTCAGCGGGGGGGCCATGGGAGACCCAGTACTTC
TRBV4-1	-	TRBJ2-3	TRBD2	CASSQIPPPTSGGASDTQYF	TGCGCCAGCAGCCAAATCCCACCCCCTACTAGCGGGGGGGCCTCGGATACGCAGTATTTT
TRBV28	once	TRBJ1-5	-	CASSLSGGRLPQHF	TGTGCCAGCAGTTTAAGCGGGGGCCGTTTGCCCCAGCATTTT
TRBV7-8	-	TRBJ1-1	TRBD1	CASSLDRGTEAFF	TGTGCCAGCAGCTTAGACAGGGGAACTGAAGCTTTCTTT
TRBV27	-	TRBJ2-6	-	CASSLVRFGANVLTF	TGTGCCAGCAGTTTGGTACGGTTTGGGGCCAACGTCCTGACTTTC